What follows are 16 T cell receptor beta chains derived from one specimen sequenced in a study of identical twins. TCRdb independently ran MiXCR on the 5' RACE reads; one entry per CDR3 protein. The table records approximately 300,000 distinct CDR3 sequences, nearly 9.5% of them present only once. The same sample was also used in a study of yellow fever vaccine responses in identical twins.

Sequencing used CD8+ T cells sorted from blood. The receptors were gathered from a woman under 30 in good health.

This clonotype was detected ten times or more. The rearrangement joins TRBV10-3 to TRBJ2-3, with 11 positions matching TRBD2. This CDR3 is built from 14 residues. The V and J ends lost 4 bases and 5 bases, in that order; junction bases with no gene match: 2. Germline V gene data show CDR1 as ENHRY and CDR2 as SYGVKD. The CDR3, as DNA: TGTGCCATCAGTGGTCTAGCGGGGGGAGATACGCAGTATTTT. This encodes CAISGLAGGDTQYF.

This clonotype has just a few counts. The chain uses TRBV20-1 and TRBJ2-7; 8 nucleotides agree with TRBD2. V shed 0 bases, J shed 4 bases, and the junction held 20 bases outside the gene matches. Per the germline V gene, CDR1 is DFQATT and CDR2 is SNEGSKA (reference sequence). The CDR3 totals 19 residues. The CDR3 loop reads CSARDRGELAGSSGYEQYF. Here the CDR3 DNA reads TGCAGTGCTAGAGATCGAGGGGAGCTAGCGGGTTCCTCCGGGTACGAGCAGTACTTC.

The CDR3 DNA sequence: TGCAGTGCTAGAGATCTCGGCGGGCCGGACAATGAGCAGTTCTTC. Residues: CSARDLGGPDNEQFF. V is TRBV20-1 and J is TRBJ2-1, with a weak D call TRBD2 (5 bases). Trimming shortened V by 0 bases and J by 5 bases, and 14 bases separated the two germline ends. CDR1 is DFQATT, CDR2 SNEGSKA, per germline (reference sequence). The CDR3 extends over 15 amino acids.

This chain uses TRBV11-3 with TRBJ2-1, with D possibly being TRBD2 (5 bases). This CDR3 is built from 15 residues. The V gene lost 4 bases and the J gene lost 6 bases, with 16 bases spanning the gap. Germline loops: CDR1 SGHNT, CDR2 YENEEA. In nucleotides, the CDR3 is TGTGCCAGCAGCTCTAGCCTGAGCGAATTCAATGAGCAGTTCTTC. Translating gives CASSSSLSEFNEQFF.

The chain uses TRBV30 and TRBJ2-1, with unresolved D. Trimming left V 7 bases short and J 0 bases short, with 13 bases between. In germline, CDR1 is GTSNPN, CDR2 SVGIG (reference sequence). CDR3 length equals 14 residues. CDR3: CASARVSSYNEQFF. As DNA, the CDR3 is TGTGCCTCCGCTAGGGTTAGCTCCTACAATGAGCAGTTCTTC.

The table lists this clonotype with many counts. The chain links TRBV12-3 or TRBV12-4 to TRBJ2-7; 7 bases map to TRBD2. The CDR3 length is 13 residues. V lost 8 bases to trimming and J lost 3 bases; unmatched junction nucleotides: 7. Here the CDR3 reads CASRSSSGYEQYF. The DNA of the CDR3 is TGTGCCAGCCGAAGTTCTAGCGGCTACGAGCAGTACTTC.

This clonotype was picked up many times. This chain links TRBV7-3 with TRBJ2-1; D remains unclear. The germline CDR1 and CDR2 sequences are SGHTA and FQGTGA. V was pared by 2 bases and J by 0 bases, with 8 bases between. CDR3 length: 15 residues. CDR3 amino acids: CASSLDGSSYNEQFF. The CDR3 bases are TGTGCCAGCAGCTTAGACGGTAGCTCCTACAATGAGCAGTTCTTC.

CDR3 protein: CASSFGPLCWDEQFF. The CDR3 DNA follows: TGTGCCAGCAGCTTTGGGCCCCTCTGCTGGGATGAGCAGTTCTTC. The V and J genes are TRBV5-5 and TRBJ2-1; D not certain. This CDR3 has 15 residues. Germline-derived CDR1 and CDR2 are SGHKS and YYEKEE (reference sequence). Trimming removed 2 bases at V and 8 bases at J, with 17 bases between.

This chain joins TRBV7-9 and TRBJ1-2; D is possibly TRBD1 (6 bases). The CDR3 spans 14 residues. From germline, CDR1 is SEHNR and CDR2 FQNEAQ (reference sequence). Trimming took 1 base from V and 2 from J, leaving 8 bases between them. Here the CDR3 DNA reads TGTGCCAGCAGCTTAGGAGGACAGAACTATGGCTACACCTTC. Protein: CASSLGGQNYGYTF.

This clonotype was observed a few times. This rearrangement joins TRBV11-2 to TRBJ2-3; D remains unclear. The CDR3 consists of 13 residues. V gave up 4 bases and J gave up 5 bases, with 10 bases separating them. CDR1 and CDR2 (germline): SGHAT, FQNNGV. The CDR3 nucleotides read TGTGCCAGCAGCTCCCACGCGGAAGATACGCAGTATTTT. It translates to CASSSHAEDTQYF.

This clonotype was found many times. This chain uses TRBV6-5 with TRBJ2-3; D is unclear. Trimming stripped 2 bases from V and 0 bases from J, with 15 bases between. CDR1 and CDR2 from the germline V gene are MNHEY and SVGAGI. There are 17 residues in the CDR3. The CDR3 DNA is TGTGCCAGCAGTTACAACGTGGACGCAATTAGCACAGATACGCAGTATTTT. As protein: CASSYNVDAISTDTQYF.

The genes are TRBV20-1 and TRBJ2-1; either TRBD1 or TRBD2 may fit D (5 bases each). The germline V gene has CDR1 DFQATT and CDR2 SNEGSKA (reference sequence). The CDR3 sequence is 13 residues long. CDR3: CSGAEAPGYEQFF. CDR3 sequence (DNA): TGCAGCGGGGCGGAGGCTCCGGGCTATGAGCAGTTCTTC.

This sequence joins TRBV5-4 and TRBJ2-7; D unresolved. From germline, CDR1 is SGHNT and CDR2 YYREEE (reference sequence). This CDR3 is 16 amino acids long. Trimming took off 2 bases at V and 2 bases at J, with 17 bases between the two ends. The CDR3 coding sequence is TGTGCCAGCAGCTTAGCGACTTCACCTAGGGCCTACGAGCAGTACTTC. This codes for CASSLATSPRAYEQYF. Together with reference TRBV5-4 and TRBJ2-7, the CDR3 gives the full variable domain: ETGVTQSPTHLIKTRGQQVTLRCSSQSGHNTVSWYQQALGQGPQFIFQYYREEENGRGNFPPRFSGLQFPNYSSELNVNALELDDSALYLCASSLATSPRAYEQYFGPGTRLTVT.

This clonotype was observed a few times. V is TRBV6-1 and J is TRBJ1-1; D call uncertain. The germline V and J ends were trimmed by 8 bases and 1 base, with 14 bases remaining between them. Germline V gene sequence: CDR1 MNHNS, CDR2 SASEGT. CDR3 length equals 14 residues. CDR3 region: CASSKEVKNTEAFF. The CDR3 coding sequence is TGTGCCAGCTCTAAGGAGGTAAAGAACACTGAAGCTTTCTTT.

Ten or more counts support this clonotype. This sequence joins TRBV6-4 and TRBJ2-3; D call uncertain. This CDR3 is built from 14 residues. Germline CDR1 and CDR2: MRHNA and SNTAGT. The germline V and J ends were trimmed by 0 bases and 6 bases, with 10 bases remaining between them. CDR3 residues: CASSDSLQSDTQYF. CDR3 bases: TGTGCCAGCAGTGACTCACTGCAATCGGATACGCAGTATTTT.

V is TRBV10-1 and J is TRBJ2-2; no clear D gene. Germline CDR1 WNHNN, CDR2 SYGVQD (reference sequence). The CDR3 is 11 amino acids. V was pared by 8 bases and J by 1 base, with 2 bases between. As DNA, the CDR3 is TGCGCCAGCGGGAACACCGGGGAGCTGTTTTTT. Protein sequence: CASGNTGELFF.